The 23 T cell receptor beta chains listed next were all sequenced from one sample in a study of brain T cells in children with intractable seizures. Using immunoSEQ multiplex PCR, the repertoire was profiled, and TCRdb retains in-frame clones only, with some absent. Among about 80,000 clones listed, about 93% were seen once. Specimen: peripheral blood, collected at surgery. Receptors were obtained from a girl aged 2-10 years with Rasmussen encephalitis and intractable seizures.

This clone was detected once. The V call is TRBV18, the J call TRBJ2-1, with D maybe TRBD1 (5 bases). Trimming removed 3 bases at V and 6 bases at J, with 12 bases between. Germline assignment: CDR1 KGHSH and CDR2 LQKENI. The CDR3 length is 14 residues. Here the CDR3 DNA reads TGTGCCAGCTCACCTGGGGCGACGGCCAATGAGCAGTTCTTC. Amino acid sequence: CASSPGATANEQFF.

The CDR3, as DNA: TGCGCCAGCAGCCCCGGGTTTTCTTCCTACGAGCAGTACTTC. Protein product: CASSPGFSSYEQYF. V and J are TRBV5-1 and TRBJ2-7; D unresolved. Per germline, CDR1 SGHRS and CDR2 YFSETQ. CDR3 size: 14 residues. Trimming pared 4 bases from V and 1 base from J, leaving 12 bases between.

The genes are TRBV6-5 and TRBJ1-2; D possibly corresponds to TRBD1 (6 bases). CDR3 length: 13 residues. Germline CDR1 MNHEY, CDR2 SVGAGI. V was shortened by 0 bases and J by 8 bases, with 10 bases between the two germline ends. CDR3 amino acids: CASSYSGGRGYTF. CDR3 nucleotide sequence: TGTGCCAGCAGTTACTCTGGGGGCAGGGGCTACACCTTC.

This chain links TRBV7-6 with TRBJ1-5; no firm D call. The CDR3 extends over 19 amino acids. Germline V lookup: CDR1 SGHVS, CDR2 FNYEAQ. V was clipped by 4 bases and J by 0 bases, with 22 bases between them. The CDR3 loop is CASSSRGNKKYDSNQPQHF. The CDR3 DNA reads TGTGCCAGCAGCTCACGGGGAAATAAAAAGTACGATAGCAATCAGCCCCAGCATTTT.

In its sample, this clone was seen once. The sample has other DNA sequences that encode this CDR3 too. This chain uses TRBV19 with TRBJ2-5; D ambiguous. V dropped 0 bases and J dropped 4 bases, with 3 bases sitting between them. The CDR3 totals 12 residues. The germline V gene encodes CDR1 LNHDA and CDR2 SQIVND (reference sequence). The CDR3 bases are TGTGCCAGTAGTATAGATCGAGAGACCCAGTACTTC. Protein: CASSIDRETQYF.

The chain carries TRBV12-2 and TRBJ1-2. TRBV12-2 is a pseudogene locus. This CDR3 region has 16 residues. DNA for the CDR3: TGTGCAAGTCGCTTGGTAGCAGGTAAATCTAACTATGGCTACACCTTC. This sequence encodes CASRLVAGKSNYGYTF.

The CDR3 loop is CASRGPNSGNTIYF. The CDR3, as DNA: TGCGCCAGCAGAGGACCAAACTCTGGAAACACCATATATTTT. This rearrangement joins TRBV5-1 to TRBJ1-3; D unresolved. Between the trimmed V and J ends, which lost 5 bases and 0 bases, there was a span of 9 bases. Germline V lookup: CDR1 SGHRS, CDR2 YFSETQ. This CDR3 has 14 residues.

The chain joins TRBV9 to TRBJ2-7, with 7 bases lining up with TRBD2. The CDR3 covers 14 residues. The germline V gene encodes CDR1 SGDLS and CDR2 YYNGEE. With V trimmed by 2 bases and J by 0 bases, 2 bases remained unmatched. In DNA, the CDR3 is TGTGCCAGCAGCGTCCAGCGGGACTCCTACGAGCAGTACTTC. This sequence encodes CASSVQRDSYEQYF.

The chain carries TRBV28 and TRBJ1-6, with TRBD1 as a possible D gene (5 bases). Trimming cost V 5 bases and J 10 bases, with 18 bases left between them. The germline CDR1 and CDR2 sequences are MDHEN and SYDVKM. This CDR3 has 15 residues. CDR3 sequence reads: CASSVISGEGSPLHF. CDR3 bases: TGTGCCAGCAGTGTAATCTCGGGGGAGGGATCACCCCTCCACTTT.

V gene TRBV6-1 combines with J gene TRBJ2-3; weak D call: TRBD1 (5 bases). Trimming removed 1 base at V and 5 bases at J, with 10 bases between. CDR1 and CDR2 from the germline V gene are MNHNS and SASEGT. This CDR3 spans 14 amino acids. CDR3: CASSEVFRGDTQYF. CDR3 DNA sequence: TGTGCCAGCAGTGAAGTATTTAGGGGAGATACGCAGTATTTT.

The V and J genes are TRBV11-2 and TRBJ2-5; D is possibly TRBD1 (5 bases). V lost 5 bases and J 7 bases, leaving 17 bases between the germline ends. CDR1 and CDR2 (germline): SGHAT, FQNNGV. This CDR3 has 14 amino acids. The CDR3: CASSPIVGTGTQYF. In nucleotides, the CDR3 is TGTGCCAGCAGCCCCATAGTTGGCACAGGGACCCAGTACTTC.

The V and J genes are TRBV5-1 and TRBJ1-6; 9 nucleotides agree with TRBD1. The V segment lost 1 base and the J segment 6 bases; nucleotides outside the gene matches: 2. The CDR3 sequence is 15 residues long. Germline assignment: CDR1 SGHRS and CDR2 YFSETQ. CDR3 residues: CASSLRDRVNSPLHF. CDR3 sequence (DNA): TGCGCCAGCAGCTTGCGGGACAGGGTTAATTCACCCCTCCACTTT.

CDR3 in amino acids: CASRTGTVEKAFF. Written as DNA, the CDR3 is TGTGCCAGCAGAACCGGGACAGTTGAAAAAGCTTTCTTT. The chain joins TRBV7-9 to TRBJ1-1; 7 bases map to TRBD1. Unmatched junction bases numbered 10, after V lost 6 bases and J lost 9 bases. CDR3 length: 13 residues. CDR1 and CDR2 (germline): SEHNR, FQNEAQ (reference sequence). The full variable domain, in which reference TRBV7-9 and TRBJ1-1 provide the parts outside the CDR3, is DTGVSQNPRHKITKRGQNVTFRCDPISEHNRLYWYRQTLGQGPEFLTYFQNEAQLEKSRLLSDRFSAERPKGSFSTLEIQRTEQGDSAMYLCASRTGTVEKAFFGQGTRLTVV.

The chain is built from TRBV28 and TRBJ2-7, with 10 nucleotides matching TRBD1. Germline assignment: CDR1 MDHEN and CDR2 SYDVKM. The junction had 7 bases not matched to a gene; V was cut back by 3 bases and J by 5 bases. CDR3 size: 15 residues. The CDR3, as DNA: TGTGCCAGCAGTTTCCAGGGACAGGGGTACGACGAGCAGTACTTC. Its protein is CASSFQGQGYDEQYF.

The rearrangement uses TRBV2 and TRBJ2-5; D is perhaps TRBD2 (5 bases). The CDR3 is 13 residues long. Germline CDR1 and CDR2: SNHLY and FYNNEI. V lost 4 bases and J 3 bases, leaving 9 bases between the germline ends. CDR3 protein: CASSAGREETQYF. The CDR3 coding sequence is TGTGCCAGCAGTGCGGGGAGAGAAGAGACCCAGTACTTC.

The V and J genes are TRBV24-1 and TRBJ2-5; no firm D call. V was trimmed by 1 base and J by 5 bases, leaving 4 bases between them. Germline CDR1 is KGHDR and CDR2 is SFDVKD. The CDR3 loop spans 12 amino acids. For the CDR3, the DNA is TGTGCCACCAGTGATTTCCGGGAGACCCAGTACTTC. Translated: CATSDFRETQYF.

CDR3 coding DNA: TGTGCCAGCAGCTTAGCCTTAACAGCCCCCACGGGGGGCTACACCTTC. Protein product: CASSLALTAPTGGYTF. The chain employs TRBV7-2 and TRBJ1-2; D uncertain. Trimming pared 0 bases from V and 8 bases from J, leaving 19 bases between. Germline assignment: CDR1 SGHTA and CDR2 FQGNSA. The CDR3 consists of 16 residues.

The CDR3 is CATSDSGTGSRNKAFF. The CDR3, as DNA: TGTGCCACCAGTGATTCCGGGACAGGGAGCCGGAATAAAGCTTTCTTT. The rearrangement joins TRBV24-1 to TRBJ1-1; 9 bases align to TRBD1. Looked up from germline, CDR1 is KGHDR and CDR2 is SFDVKD. With V trimmed by 2 bases and J by 9 bases, 12 bases remained unmatched. The CDR3 is 16 amino acids.

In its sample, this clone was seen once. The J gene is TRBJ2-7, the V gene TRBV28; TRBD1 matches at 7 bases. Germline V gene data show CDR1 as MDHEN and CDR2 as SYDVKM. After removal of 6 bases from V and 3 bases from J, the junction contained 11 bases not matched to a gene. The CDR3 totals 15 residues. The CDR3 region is CASSLRGTALYEQYF. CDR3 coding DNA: TGTGCCAGCAGCCTGAGGGGGACAGCACTCTACGAGCAGTACTTC.

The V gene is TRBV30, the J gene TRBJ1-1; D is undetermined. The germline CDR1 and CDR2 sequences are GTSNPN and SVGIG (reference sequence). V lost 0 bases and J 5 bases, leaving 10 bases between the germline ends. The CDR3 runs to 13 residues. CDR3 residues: CAWSVLPETEAFF. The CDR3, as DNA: TGTGCCTGGAGTGTACTCCCCGAAACTGAAGCTTTCTTT.

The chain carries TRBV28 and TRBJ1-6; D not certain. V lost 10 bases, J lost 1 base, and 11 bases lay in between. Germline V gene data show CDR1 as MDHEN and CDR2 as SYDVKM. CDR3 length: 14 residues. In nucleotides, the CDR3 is TGTGCCACCGCCCCGGTTTCCTATAATTCACCCCTCCACTTT. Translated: CATAPVSYNSPLHF.

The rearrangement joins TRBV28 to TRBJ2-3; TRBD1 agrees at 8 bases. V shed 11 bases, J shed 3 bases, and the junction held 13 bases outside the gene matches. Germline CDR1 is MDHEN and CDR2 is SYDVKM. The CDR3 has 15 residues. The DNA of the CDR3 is TGTGCCGGCGCCCGGGACAGGAGGGGGACAGATACGCAGTATTTT. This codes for CAGARDRRGTDTQYF.

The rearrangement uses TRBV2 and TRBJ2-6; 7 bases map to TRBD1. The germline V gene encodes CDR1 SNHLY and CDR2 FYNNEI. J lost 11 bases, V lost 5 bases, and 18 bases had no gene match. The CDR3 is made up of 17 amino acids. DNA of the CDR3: TGTGCCAGCAGTAAAAGGGGGCTACAGGTAGCTAACGACGTCCTGACTTTC. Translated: CASSKRGLQVANDVLTF. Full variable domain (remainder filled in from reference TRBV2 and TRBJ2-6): EPEVTQTPSHQVTQMGQEVILRCVPISNHLYFYWYRQILGQKVEFLVSFYNNEISEKSEIFDDQFSVERPDGSNFTLKIRSTKLEDSAMYFCASSKRGLQVANDVLTFGAGSRLTVL.